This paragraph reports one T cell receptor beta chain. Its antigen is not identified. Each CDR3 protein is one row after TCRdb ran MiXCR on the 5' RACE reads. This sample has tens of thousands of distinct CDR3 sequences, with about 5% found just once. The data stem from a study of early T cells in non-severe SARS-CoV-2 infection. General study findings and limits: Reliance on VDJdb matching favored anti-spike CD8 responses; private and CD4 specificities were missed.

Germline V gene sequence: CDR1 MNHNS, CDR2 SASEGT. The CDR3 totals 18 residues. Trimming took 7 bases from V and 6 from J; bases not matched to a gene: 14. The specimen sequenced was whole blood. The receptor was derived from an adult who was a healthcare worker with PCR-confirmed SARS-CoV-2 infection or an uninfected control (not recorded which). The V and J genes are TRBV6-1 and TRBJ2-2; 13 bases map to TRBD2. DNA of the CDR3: TGTGCCAGCAAAGGACTAGCGGGGGCCGTTAGGGTGGCCGGGGAGCTGTTTTTT. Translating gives CASKGLAGAVRVAGELFF.